This T cell receptor beta chain was retrieved from a study of cytomegalovirus exposure and HLA in healthy donors. This CDR3 region has 17 residues. With V trimmed by 4 bases and J by 1 base, 13 bases remained unmatched. Germline CDR1 is SGHKS and CDR2 is YYEKEE (reference sequence). Use of 60 Vbeta and 13 Jbeta primers characterized the PCR. The assay was immunoSEQ multiplex PCR, and TCRdb's table has in-frame clones only and misses some. The sample has fewer than 250,000 clones, approximately 79% seen once. The chain links TRBV5-5 to TRBJ2-7; 8 nucleotides line up with TRBD1. The specimen sequenced was PBMCs. The sequence was obtained from a girl between 2 and 10 years old in good health and CMV-seronegative. Written as DNA, the CDR3 is TGTGCCAGCAGCCAGGCACCCCGGGACAGGCCATCCTACGAGCAGTACTTC. Encoded protein: CASSQAPRDRPSYEQYF. The full variable domain, completed using reference TRBV5-5 and TRBJ2-7, is DAGVTQSPTHLIKTRGQQVTLRCSPISGHKSVSWYQQVLGQGPQFIFQYYEKEERGRGNFPDRFSARQFPNYSSELNVNALLLGDSALYLCASSQAPRDRPSYEQYFGPGTRLTVT.